These 12 T cell receptor beta chains share one sample of origin, sequenced in a study of STAT5B mutations in CD4+ large granular lymphocyte leukemia. Sequenced by immunoSEQ multiplex PCR; TCRdb stores in-frame clones only, minus some. The data contain 30,000 to 40,000 clones, about four fifths of them singletons. The sequencing sample was made of CD4+ T cells from blood buffy coats. All receptors come from a human donor in good health.

The V gene is TRBV9, the J gene TRBJ2-7, with 9 nucleotides matching TRBD1. Germline assignment: CDR1 SGDLS and CDR2 YYNGEE. There are 16 residues in the CDR3. V trimming: 3 bases; J trimming: 6 bases; junction bases outside the gene matches: 13. CDR3 in amino acids: CASSAGSRDRASEQYF. CDR3 bases: TGTGCCAGCAGCGCCGGGTCTCGGGACAGGGCCTCCGAGCAGTACTTC.

The J gene is TRBJ2-3, the V gene TRBV5-1; D not certain. The CDR3 has 14 residues. V lost 4 bases to trimming and J lost 3 bases, with 12 bases between them. Germline assignment: CDR1 SGHRS and CDR2 YFSETQ. This CDR3 is CASSARDGTDTQYF. CDR3 coding DNA: TGCGCCAGCAGCGCCCGCGATGGGACAGATACGCAGTATTTT.

This clone appeared a few times. This chain joins TRBV10-3 and TRBJ1-1, with 7 bases lining up with TRBD1. The germline V gene has CDR1 ENHRY and CDR2 SYGVKD. V lost 6 bases to trimming and J lost 7 bases; unmatched junction nucleotides: 8. The CDR3 totals 13 residues. As DNA, the CDR3 is TGTGCCATCAGCGACAGGGTCGTCGGTGAAGCTTTCTTT. This gives the protein CAISDRVVGEAFF.

V is TRBV6-1 and J is TRBJ1-2, with D unclear. Per the germline V gene, CDR1 is MNHNS and CDR2 is SASEGT. V shed 6 bases and J shed 0 bases, with 8 bases lying between them. The CDR3 has 13 amino acids. The CDR3 loop is CASSVTANYGYTF. Written as DNA, the CDR3 is TGTGCCAGCAGCGTAACAGCTAACTATGGCTACACCTTC.

The chain couples TRBV6-5 to TRBJ2-2; TRBD2 agrees at 15 bases. The length of the CDR3 is 15 residues. V lost 8 bases and J lost 4; bases outside the gene matches: 2. Germline loops: CDR1 MNHEY, CDR2 SVGAGI. CDR3 region: CASRTSGGATGELFF. CDR3 nucleotide sequence: TGTGCCAGCCGGACTAGCGGGGGGGCCACCGGGGAGCTGTTTTTT.

The CDR3 loop is CSAGQPTVHTF. In nucleotides, the CDR3 is TGCAGTGCTGGACAGCCTACCGTCCACACCTTC. The V call is TRBV20-1, the J call TRBJ1-2; a weak D match, TRBD1 (6 bases). Germline CDR1 DFQATT, CDR2 SNEGSKA (reference sequence). The CDR3 runs to 11 residues. Trimming stripped 5 bases from V and 12 bases from J, with 16 bases between.

The chain carries TRBV19 and TRBJ1-6; D unresolved. V gave up 3 bases and J gave up 13 bases, with 13 bases separating them. The length of the CDR3 is 13 residues. The germline V gene has CDR1 LNHDA and CDR2 SQIVND (reference sequence). The CDR3 DNA follows: TGTGCCAGTAGTATGGTGACCGTATCGCCCCTCCACTTT. Protein: CASSMVTVSPLHF.

This sequence joins TRBV7-2 and TRBJ1-6; the D is unclear. With 1 base removed from V and 0 bases from J, the gap between germline ends came to 7 bases. Germline values: CDR1 SGHTA, CDR2 FQGNSA. There are 16 residues in the CDR3. The CDR3 DNA is TGTGCCAGCAGCTTAGGTCAGAGCTCCTATAATTCACCCCTCCACTTT. Protein sequence: CASSLGQSSYNSPLHF.

The chain couples TRBV11-3 to TRBJ2-5; D not resolved. Germline CDR1 reads SGHNT; CDR2 reads YENEEA. The CDR3 length is 14 residues. Between the trimmed V and J ends, which lost 5 bases and 5 bases, there was a span of 15 bases. Here the CDR3 DNA reads TGTGCCAGCAGCCCTCGAGCTGATTCGGAGACCCAGTACTTC. As protein: CASSPRADSETQYF.

The V call is TRBV6-1, the J call TRBJ2-7; D uncertain. Germline V CDR1 and CDR2: MNHNS, SASEGT. The CDR3 contains 13 residues. Trimming took off 4 bases at V and 3 bases at J, with 10 bases between the two ends. The CDR3 is CASSVGTNYEQYF. DNA for the CDR3: TGTGCCAGCAGTGTTGGCACAAACTACGAGCAGTACTTC.

The chain recombines TRBV5-1 with TRBJ1-1; tentatively, D is TRBD1 (5 bases). The CDR3 runs to 15 residues. V lost 4 bases to trimming and J lost 6 bases, with 19 bases between them. The germline V gene has CDR1 SGHRS and CDR2 YFSETQ. This CDR3 reads CASSLREQGGSEAFF. Here the CDR3 DNA reads TGCGCCAGCAGCCTGAGGGAGCAGGGTGGGTCTGAAGCTTTCTTT. The entire variable domain, with the rest obtained from reference TRBV5-1 and TRBJ1-1, is as follows: KAGVTQTPRYLIKTRGQQVTLSCSPISGHRSVSWYQQTPGQGLQFLFEYFSETQRNKGNFPGRFSGRQFSNSRSEMNVSTLELGDSALYLCASSLREQGGSEAFFGQGTRLTVV.

This chain links TRBV7-9 with TRBJ1-1; 7 bases are a match to TRBD1. Losses at the gene ends were 5 bases for V and 1 base for J; bases not matched to a gene: 4. The germline gives CDR1 SEHNR, CDR2 FQNEAQ (reference sequence). This CDR3 has 14 amino acids. The CDR3 DNA is TGTGCCAGCAGCGCCGGACAGGAGAACACTGAAGCTTTCTTT. This translates into CASSAGQENTEAFF. The full variable domain, with the rest looked up from reference TRBV7-9 and TRBJ1-1, is DTGVSQNPRHKITKRGQNVTFRCDPISEHNRLYWYRQTLGQGPEFLTYFQNEAQLEKSRLLSDRFSAERPKGSFSTLEIQRTEQGDSAMYLCASSAGQENTEAFFGQGTRLTVV.